The present T cell receptor beta chain was sequenced within a study of blood T cell repertoires in COVID-19. About the research overall: Nucleic acid was either cDNA or gDNA, and it came from T cells, B-cell-depleted T cells, or PBMCs.

The V gene's germline CDR1 is MNHEY and CDR2 SVGAGI. The junction had 4 bases not matched to a gene; V was cut back by 10 bases and J by 0 bases. CDR3 length: 13 amino acids. In the authors' workflow: Estimation of nucleated cell counts was performed using reference gene primer amplification. TCRdb keeps only in-frame clones here, not all; method: immunoSEQ multiplex PCR. For V, J and clone size, that table is used; D and trimming come from the DNA. The table includes 220,000 or so clones, 85% to 90% detected once. The chain uses TRBV6-5 and TRBJ2-3; 7 bases map to TRBD2. Material: peripheral blood. The receptor was derived from a woman aged 45-65 years with COVID-19, enrolled during active disease. In DNA form, the CDR3 reads TGTGCCAACCGGCGGGGGAGCACAGATACGCAGTATTTT. As protein: CANRRGSTDTQYF.